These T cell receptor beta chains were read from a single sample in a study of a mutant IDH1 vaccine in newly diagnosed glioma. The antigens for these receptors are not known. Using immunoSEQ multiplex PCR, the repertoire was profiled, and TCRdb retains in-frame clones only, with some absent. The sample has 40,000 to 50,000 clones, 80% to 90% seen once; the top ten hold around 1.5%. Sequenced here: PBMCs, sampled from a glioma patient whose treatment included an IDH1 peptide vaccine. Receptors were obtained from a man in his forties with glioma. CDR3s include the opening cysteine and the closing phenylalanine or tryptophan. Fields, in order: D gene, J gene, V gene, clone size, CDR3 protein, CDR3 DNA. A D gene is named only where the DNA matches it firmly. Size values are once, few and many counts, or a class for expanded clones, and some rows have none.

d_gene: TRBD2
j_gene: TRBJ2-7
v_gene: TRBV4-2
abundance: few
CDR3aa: CASSQDGTSGYEQYF
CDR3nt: TGTGCCAGCAGCCAAGACGGGACTAGCGGTTACGAGCAGTACTTC

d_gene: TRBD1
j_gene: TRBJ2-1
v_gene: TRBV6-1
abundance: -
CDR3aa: CASQTFGTGNNEQFF
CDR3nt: TGTGCCAGCCAGACTTTCGGGACAGGGAACAATGAGCAGTTCTTC

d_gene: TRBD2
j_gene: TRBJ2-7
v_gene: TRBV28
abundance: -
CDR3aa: CASSLWSPAGGSEQYF
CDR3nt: TGTGCCAGCAGTTTATGGTCCCCCGCGGGGGGTAGCGAGCAGTACTTC

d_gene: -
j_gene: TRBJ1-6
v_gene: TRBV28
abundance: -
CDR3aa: CASLRLDSYNSPLHF
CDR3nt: TGTGCCAGCCTTCGTTTAGACTCCTATAATTCACCCCTCCACTTT

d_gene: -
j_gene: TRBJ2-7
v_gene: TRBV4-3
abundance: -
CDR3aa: CASSPSWVGSYEQYF
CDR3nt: TGCGCCAGCAGCCCCTCCTGGGTGGGGTCCTACGAGCAGTACTTC

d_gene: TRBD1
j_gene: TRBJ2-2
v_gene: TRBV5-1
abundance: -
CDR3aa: CASSLWDSTGELFF
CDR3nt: TGCGCCAGCAGCCTTTGGGACAGCACCGGGGAGCTGTTTTTT

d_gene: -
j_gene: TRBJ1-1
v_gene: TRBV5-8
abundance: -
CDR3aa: CASSLHRAQRTEAFF
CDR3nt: TGTGCCAGCAGCCTACACCGTGCCCAGAGGACTGAAGCTTTCTTT

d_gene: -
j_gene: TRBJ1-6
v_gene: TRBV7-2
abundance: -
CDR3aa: CASSLFSRSPLHF
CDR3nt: TGTGCCAGCAGCTTATTCAGTCGGTCACCCCTCCACTTT

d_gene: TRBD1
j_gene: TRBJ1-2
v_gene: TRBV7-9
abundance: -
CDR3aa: CASSLEWGTGKNYGYTF
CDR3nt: TGTGCCAGCAGCTTAGAATGGGGGACAGGGAAGAACTATGGCTACACCTTC

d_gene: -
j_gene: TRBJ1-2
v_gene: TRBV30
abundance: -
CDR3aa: CAWSGATASYGYTF
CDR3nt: TGTGCCTGGAGTGGCGCGACGGCGAGCTATGGCTACACCTTC

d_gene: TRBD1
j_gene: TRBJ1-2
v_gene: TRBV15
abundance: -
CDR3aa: CATSPDRGHGYTF
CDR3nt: TGTGCCACCAGTCCCGACAGGGGACATGGCTACACCTTC

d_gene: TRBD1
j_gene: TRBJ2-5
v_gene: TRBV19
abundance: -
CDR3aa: CASSSGQQETQYF
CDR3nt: TGTGCCAGTAGTTCGGGACAGCAAGAGACCCAGTACTTC

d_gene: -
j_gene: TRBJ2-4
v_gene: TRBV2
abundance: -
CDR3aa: CASSAGGQVNIQYF
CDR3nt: TGTGCCAGCAGTGCGGGGGGACAGGTGAACATTCAGTACTTC

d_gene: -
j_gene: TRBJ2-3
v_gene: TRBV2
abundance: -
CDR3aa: CASRRTRSTDTQYF
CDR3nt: TGTGCCAGCCGCCGGACACGTAGCACAGATACGCAGTATTTT

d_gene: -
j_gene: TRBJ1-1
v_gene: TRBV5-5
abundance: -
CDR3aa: CASSLQRVNTEAFF
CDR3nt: TGTGCCAGCAGCTTGCAAAGGGTGAACACTGAAGCTTTCTTT

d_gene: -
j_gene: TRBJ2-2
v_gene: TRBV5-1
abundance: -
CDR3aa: CASSLDSYTGELFF
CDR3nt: TGCGCCAGCAGCTTGGACAGCTACACCGGGGAGCTGTTTTTT

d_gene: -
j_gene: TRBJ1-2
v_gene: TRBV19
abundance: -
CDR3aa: CASSSGTINYGYTF
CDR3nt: TGTGCCAGTAGTAGCGGCACAATTAACTATGGCTACACCTTC

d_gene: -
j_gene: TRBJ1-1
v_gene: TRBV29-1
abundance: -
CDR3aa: CSVERAKTEAFF
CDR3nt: TGCAGCGTTGAACGAGCCAAAACTGAAGCTTTCTTT

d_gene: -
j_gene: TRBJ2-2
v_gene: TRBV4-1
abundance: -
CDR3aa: CASSRSVGGELFF
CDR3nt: TGCGCCAGCAGCCGTTCGGTGGGAGGGGAGCTGTTTTTT

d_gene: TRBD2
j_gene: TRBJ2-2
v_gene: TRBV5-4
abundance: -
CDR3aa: CASSLRLAGHTGELFF
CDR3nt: TGTGCCAGCAGCTTGAGACTAGCGGGTCACACCGGGGAGCTGTTTTTT

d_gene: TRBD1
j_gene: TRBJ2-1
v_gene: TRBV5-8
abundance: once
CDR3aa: CASSPKRDRGPYNEQFF
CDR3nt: TGTGCCAGCAGCCCCAAAAGGGACAGGGGACCTTACAATGAGCAGTTCTTC

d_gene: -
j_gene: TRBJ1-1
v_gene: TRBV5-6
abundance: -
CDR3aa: CASSSPVGNTEAFF
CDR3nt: TGTGCCAGCAGCTCCCCCGTGGGGAACACTGAAGCTTTCTTT

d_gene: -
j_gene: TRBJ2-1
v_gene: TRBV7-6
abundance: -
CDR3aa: CASSLLGDEQFF
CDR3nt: TGTGCCAGCAGCCTATTGGGGGATGAGCAGTTCTTC

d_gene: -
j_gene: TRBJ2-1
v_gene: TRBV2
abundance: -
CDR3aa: CASRPGGLGNEQFF
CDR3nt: TGTGCCAGCAGGCCTGGGGGGCTGGGAAATGAGCAGTTCTTC

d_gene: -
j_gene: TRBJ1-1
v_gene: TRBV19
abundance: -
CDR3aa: CASSPGDTEAFF
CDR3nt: TGTGCCAGTAGTCCCGGGGACACTGAAGCTTTCTTT

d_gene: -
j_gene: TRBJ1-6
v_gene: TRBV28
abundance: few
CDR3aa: CASRPGGTSYSMRTSPLHF
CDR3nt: TGTGCCAGCAGGCCCGGAGGGACCTCTTACTCTATGAGGACTTCACCCCTCCACTTT

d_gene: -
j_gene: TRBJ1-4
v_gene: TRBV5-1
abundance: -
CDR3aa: CASSLDGAEKLFF
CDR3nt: TGCGCCAGCAGCTTGGACGGGGCCGAAAAACTGTTTTTT

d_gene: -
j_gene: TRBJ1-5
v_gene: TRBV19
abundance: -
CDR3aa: CASSNRLGWQSNQPQHF
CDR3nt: TGTGCCAGTAGTAACAGGCTTGGCTGGCAAAGCAATCAGCCCCAGCATTTT

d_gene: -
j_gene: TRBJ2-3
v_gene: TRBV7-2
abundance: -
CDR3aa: CASSLSVGDTQYF
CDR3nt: TGTGCCAGCAGCTTGAGCGTAGGGGATACGCAGTATTTT

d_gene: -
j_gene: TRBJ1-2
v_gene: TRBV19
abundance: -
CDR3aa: CASNGPNYGYTF
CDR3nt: TGTGCCAGTAACGGCCCTAACTATGGCTACACCTTC

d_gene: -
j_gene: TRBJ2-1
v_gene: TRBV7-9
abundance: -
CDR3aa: CASTHTTSPHEQFF
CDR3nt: TGTGCCAGCACCCATACGACTAGTCCCCATGAGCAGTTCTTC

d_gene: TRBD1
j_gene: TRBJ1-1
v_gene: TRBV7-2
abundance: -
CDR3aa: CASSPDRAPNTEAFF
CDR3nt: TGTGCCAGCAGCCCAGACAGGGCACCGAACACTGAAGCTTTCTTT

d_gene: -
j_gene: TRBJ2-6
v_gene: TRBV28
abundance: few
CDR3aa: CASSFGLGSGANVLTF
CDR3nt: TGTGCCAGCAGTTTCGGTTTGGGCTCTGGGGCCAACGTCCTGACTTTC

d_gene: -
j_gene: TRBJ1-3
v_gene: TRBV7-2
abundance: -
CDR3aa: CASSFLAGAGNTIYF
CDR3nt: TGTGCCAGCAGCTTTCTAGCTGGGGCTGGAAACACCATATATTTT

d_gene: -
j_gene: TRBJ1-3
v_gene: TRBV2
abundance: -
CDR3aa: CASSEIKGTDSGNTIYF
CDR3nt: TGTGCCAGCAGTGAAATCAAAGGGACGGATTCCGGAAACACCATATATTTT